Shown below are 26 T cell receptor beta chains from a single sample sequenced in a study of cytomegalovirus exposure and HLA in healthy donors. The primer mix had 60 Vbeta and 13 Jbeta primers. Libraries were prepared by immunoSEQ multiplex PCR; TCRdb keeps only in-frame clonotypes and omits some of them. The profile shows 95,000 to 120,000 clones, over 65% of them singletons. Material: PBMCs. These receptors all stem from a woman aged 18-29 years in good health and CMV-seronegative.

This chain uses TRBV13 with TRBJ2-7; 9 bases are a match to TRBD1. The CDR3 has 16 residues. CDR1 PRHDT and CDR2 FYEKMQ come from the germline V gene (reference sequence). J was trimmed by 0 bases and V by 2 bases; bases with no gene match: 5. The CDR3 DNA reads TGTGCCAGCAGCTTAACCACAGGGGGCCCCTCCTACGAGCAGTACTTC. Amino acids: CASSLTTGGPSYEQYF. The entire variable domain, with the rest obtained from reference TRBV13 and TRBJ2-7, is as follows: AAGVIQSPRHLIKEKRETATLKCYPIPRHDTVYWYQQGPGQDPQFLISFYEKMQSDKGSIPDRFSAQQFSDYHSELNMSSLELGDSALYFCASSLTTGGPSYEQYFGPGTRLTVT.

The J gene is TRBJ1-4, the V gene TRBV18, with 8 bases fitting TRBD1. With 6 bases clipped from V and 8 bases from J, the junction kept 5 bases outside the gene matches. The CDR3 has 13 residues. Germline V CDR1 and CDR2: KGHSH, LQKENI. The CDR3 loop reads CASSPGQDEKLFF. The CDR3 DNA is TGTGCCAGCTCGCCGGGACAGGACGAAAAACTGTTTTTT.

This clone was detected only once. Other DNA sequences from this sample encode an identical CDR3 as well. The rearrangement uses TRBV7-8 and TRBJ1-5; no clear D. CDR3 length: 14 residues. The germline V gene has CDR1 SGHVS and CDR2 FQNEAQ. The V and J ends lost 0 bases and 4 bases respectively, with 7 bases between them. DNA of the CDR3: TGTGCCAGCAGCTTAGCGGAGGGTAATCAGCCCCAGCATTTT. Translated, it gives CASSLAEGNQPQHF.

This clone was found once. The CDR3 DNA reads TGTGCCAGCAGTTCGCGACATAACTCCTACGAGCAGTACGTC. It specifies CASSSRHNSYEQYV. The rearrangement uses TRBV6-5 and TRBJ2-7; D is unresolved. The CDR3 has 14 amino acids. The V gene's germline CDR1 is MNHEY and CDR2 SVGAGI. V lost 4 bases and J 0 bases, leaving 10 bases between the germline ends.

This chain connects TRBV30 to TRBJ1-1; D unresolved. The CDR3 consists of 11 residues. Germline values: CDR1 GTSNPN, CDR2 SVGIG (reference sequence). Trimming left V 8 bases short and J 1 base short, with 8 bases between. CDR3 nucleotide sequence: TGTGCCGTCAAGAGGAACACTGAAGCTTTCTTT. Protein: CAVKRNTEAFF.

The chain links TRBV10-3 to TRBJ1-3; TRBD1 aligns across 9 bases. V lost 2 bases to trimming and J lost 8 bases; unmatched junction nucleotides: 4. This CDR3 spans 14 amino acids. Per germline, CDR1 ENHRY and CDR2 SYGVKD. Here the CDR3 reads CAISERDRDDTIYF. The CDR3, as DNA: TGTGCCATCAGTGAGAGGGACAGGGACGACACCATATATTTT.

CDR3 sequence (DNA): TGTGCCAGCAGCTCGGGACAGGCCACAGATACGCAGTATTTT. Translating gives CASSSGQATDTQYF. V and J are TRBV5-4 and TRBJ2-3, with 8 positions matching TRBD1. The V gene's germline CDR1 is SGHNT and CDR2 YYREEE (reference sequence). The V segment lost 3 bases and the J segment 2 bases; nucleotides outside the gene matches: 2. This CDR3 contains 14 residues.

The rearrangement links TRBV6-4 to TRBJ2-1; TRBD2 matches at 7 bases. Germline values: CDR1 MRHNA, CDR2 SNTAGT. This CDR3 comprises 13 residues. J gave up 8 bases and V 4 bases, and 5 bases lay outside the gene matches. Written as DNA, the CDR3 is TGTGCCAGCAGTGTGGCGGGAGACTATGAGCAGTTCTTC. It encodes CASSVAGDYEQFF.

This sequence joins TRBV6-6 and TRBJ2-3, with D tentatively TRBD1 (5 bases). V shed 6 bases and J shed 2 bases, with 12 bases lying between them. The CDR3 spans 14 residues. Germline CDR1 and CDR2: MNHNY and SVGAGI (reference sequence). For the CDR3, the DNA is TGTGCCAGCAGATCCGACAGCCTCACAGATACGCAGTATTTT. It specifies CASRSDSLTDTQYF.

The chain has TRBV9 and TRBJ2-2, with D possibly TRBD1 on 5 matching bases. With 4 bases removed from V and 4 bases from J, the gap between germline ends came to 11 bases. Germline assignment: CDR1 SGDLS and CDR2 YYNGEE. The CDR3 has 14 residues. CDR3 sequence (DNA): TGTGCCAGCAGCCTCTCAGGGATCACCGGGGAGCTGTTTTTT. Protein: CASSLSGITGELFF.

The V call is TRBV4-1, the J call TRBJ1-5; 8 bases fit TRBD1. CDR1 and CDR2 from the germline V gene are MGHRA and YSYEKL. Trimming removed 0 bases from V and 7 bases from J; junction bases left unmatched: 5. CDR3 length equals 15 residues. DNA of the CDR3: TGCGCCAGCAGCCAAGAGGGCAGGGGGCGACAGCCCCAGCATTTT. Protein sequence: CASSQEGRGRQPQHF.

The chain has TRBV19 and TRBJ2-7, with 8 bases fitting TRBD2. V lost 1 base to trimming and J lost 2 bases; unmatched junction nucleotides: 1. This CDR3 is built from 14 residues. The germline V gene has CDR1 LNHDA and CDR2 SQIVND (reference sequence). The CDR3 here is CASSIAGGPYEQYF. Written as DNA, the CDR3 is TGTGCCAGTAGTATAGCGGGAGGGCCCTACGAGCAGTACTTC.

This chain's CDR3 is CASSPGGPPYEQYF. The CDR3 bases are TGTGCCAGCAGCCCAGGGGGGCCCCCCTACGAGCAGTACTTC. The J gene is TRBJ2-5, the V gene TRBV7-8; D might be TRBD1 (7 bases). Judging by the DNA end, TRBJ2-7 fits better; the J call may be wrong. Germline V gene data show CDR1 as SGHVS and CDR2 as FQNEAQ. The CDR3 contains 14 residues.

This clone has just one count. This chain joins TRBV6-5 and TRBJ1-2, with 9 bases fitting TRBD1. From germline, CDR1 is MNHEY and CDR2 SVGAGI. The CDR3 is 15 residues long. The V segment lost 4 bases and the J segment 4 bases; nucleotides outside the gene matches: 7. The CDR3 DNA reads TGTGCCAGCAGTTCATCCGGGACAGGGACCTATGGCTACACCTTC. It yields the protein CASSSSGTGTYGYTF.

The V gene is TRBV19, the J gene TRBJ2-1; 8 positions match TRBD1. This CDR3 region has 14 residues. Germline-derived CDR1 and CDR2 are LNHDA and SQIVND (reference sequence). Unmatched junction bases numbered 11, after V lost 9 bases and J lost 7 bases. The CDR3, as DNA: TGTGCCAGCGAGTCTCCAGGGGGCGGTAATGAGCAGTTCTTC. Protein sequence: CASESPGGGNEQFF.

This CDR3 is CASSHRDRAAAEAFF. CDR3 nucleotide sequence: TGTGCCAGCAGCCACCGGGACAGGGCGGCCGCTGAAGCTTTCTTT. This sequence joins TRBV5-4 and TRBJ1-1, with 9 bases aligning to TRBD1. The length of the CDR3 is 15 residues. Germline V gives CDR1 SGHNT, CDR2 YYREEE (reference sequence). Trimming at V came to 4 bases and at J to 6 bases, leaving 10 bases not matched to a gene.

The rearrangement uses TRBV7-2 and TRBJ2-1; D unresolved. Germline CDR1 reads SGHTA; CDR2 reads FQGNSA. The V and J ends lost 1 base and 0 bases respectively, with 4 bases between them. The length of the CDR3 is 14 residues. The CDR3 spells CASSLDFSYNEQFF. CDR3 DNA: TGTGCCAGCAGCTTAGACTTCTCCTACAATGAGCAGTTCTTC.

This chain joins TRBV6-5 and TRBJ1-1; TRBD1 is a possible D gene (6 bases). The CDR3 has 13 residues. V gave up 4 bases and J gave up 5 bases, with 11 bases separating them. Germline values: CDR1 MNHEY, CDR2 SVGAGI. The DNA of the CDR3 is TGTGCCAGCAGTTCCAGGCAGGGGACTGAAGCTTTCTTT. This sequence encodes CASSSRQGTEAFF.

The rearrangement uses TRBV11-2 and TRBJ2-3; 13 positions match TRBD2. The length of the CDR3 is 16 residues. Germline trimming cut 5 bases from V and 2 bases from J; bases unmatched to any gene: 4. Germline values: CDR1 SGHAT, CDR2 FQNNGV. This CDR3 reads CASSVGLAGHTDTQYF. The DNA for the CDR3 is TGTGCCAGCAGCGTGGGACTAGCGGGACACACAGATACGCAGTATTTT.

This clone was seen only once. V is TRBV19 and J is TRBJ1-3; TRBD1 is a possible D gene (5 bases). Trimming took off 6 bases at V and 0 bases at J, with 9 bases between the two ends. There are 14 residues in the CDR3. Germline V gene lookup returns CDR1 LNHDA and CDR2 SQIVND (reference sequence). DNA for the CDR3: TGTGCCAGTAGCGACAGAGCCTCTGGAAACACCATATATTTT. Translating it yields CASSDRASGNTIYF.

The chain is built from TRBV7-9 and TRBJ2-1; D perhaps matches TRBD1 (6 bases). V was pared by 0 bases and J by 0 bases, with 9 bases between. The CDR3 extends over 16 amino acids. Germline V CDR1 and CDR2: SEHNR, FQNEAQ (reference sequence). CDR3 bases: TGTGCCAGCAGCTTAGCGCAGGGGAGCTCCTACAATGAGCAGTTCTTC. Protein: CASSLAQGSSYNEQFF.

Here the CDR3 reads CASSRRGSTDTQYF. DNA for the CDR3: TGCGCCAGCTCCCGTAGGGGAAGCACAGATACGCAGTATTTT. The rearrangement links TRBV5-1 to TRBJ2-3; weak D call: TRBD1 (5 bases). The V gene lost 7 bases and the J gene lost 0 bases, with 12 bases spanning the gap. This CDR3 spans 14 amino acids. Germline CDR1 and CDR2: SGHRS and YFSETQ.

The sample holds a few counts of this clone. CDR3 sequence (DNA): TGCGCCAGCAGCCAAGAACCCCCGGGGAGTAGCAATCAGCCCCAGCATTTT. Amino acids: CASSQEPPGSSNQPQHF. The chain couples TRBV4-1 to TRBJ1-5; D is uncertain. CDR3 length: 17 residues. V shed 0 bases and J shed 0 bases, with 12 bases lying between them. Germline V gives CDR1 MGHRA, CDR2 YSYEKL.

Only one count was recorded for this clone. V usage is TRBV19 and J usage is TRBJ1-5, with D maybe TRBD1 (5 bases). V lost 3 bases, J lost 0 bases, and 9 bases lay in between. The CDR3 contains 15 residues. CDR1 LNHDA and CDR2 SQIVND come from the germline V gene (reference sequence). In nucleotides, the CDR3 is TGTGCCAGTAGTATGGAGGGGTATAGCAATCAGCCCCAGCATTTT. Translating it yields CASSMEGYSNQPQHF.

This chain uses TRBV7-8 with TRBJ1-1; 9 bases line up with TRBD1. V gave up 5 bases and J gave up 8 bases; unmatched junction bases: 9. The CDR3 consists of 14 residues. Germline-derived CDR1 and CDR2 are SGHVS and FQNEAQ. In DNA form, the CDR3 reads TGTGCCAGCAGCCGAGGGACAGGGAGCGGGGAAGCTTTCTTT. This sequence encodes CASSRGTGSGEAFF.

The V gene is TRBV27, the J gene TRBJ1-4, with D perhaps matching TRBD1 (5 bases). CDR3 length equals 16 residues. Germline lookup yields CDR1 MNHEY and CDR2 SMNVEV (reference sequence). Trimming removed 5 bases from V and 0 bases from J, with 13 bases in between. The CDR3 protein is CASSPDSSSTNEKLFF. The CDR3 DNA follows: TGTGCCAGCAGTCCCGACAGCAGCTCAACTAATGAAAAACTGTTTTTT. Full variable domain (outside the CDR3, taken from reference TRBV27 and TRBJ1-4): EAQVTQNPRYLITVTGKKLTVTCSQNMNHEYMSWYRQDPGLGLRQIYYSMNVEVTDKGDVPEGYKVSRKEKRNFPLILESPSPNQTSLYFCASSPDSSSTNEKLFFGSGTQLSVL.